These T cell receptor beta chains were read from a single sample in a study of blood T cell repertoires in COVID-19. Here immunoSEQ multiplex PCR was the method, and the copy in TCRdb shows in-frame clones only, minus some. Here the sample spans fewer than 650,000 clones, roughly nine tenths being singletons. The sequenced material came from peripheral blood. These receptors were obtained from a woman aged 45-59 years with COVID-19, enrolled during active disease. Each CDR3 is given with its conserved first and last residue. Fields, in order: clone size, D gene, V gene, J gene, CDR3 DNA, CDR3 protein. D genes are given only for firm matches. Clone sizes are given selectively: once, few, many, or a class where the clone is expanded.

>-|TRBD1|TRBV7-9|TRBJ1-2
TGTGCCAGCAGCTTAGGGGACAGGGAAGAAGCCTATGGCTACACCTTC
CASSLGDREEAYGYTF
>-|TRBD1|TRBV6-1|TRBJ1-4
TGTGCCAGCAGTCGCGATGGGACAGTCGGGGAAAAACTGTTTTTT
CASSRDGTVGEKLFF
>-|-|TRBV12-3/TRBV12-4|TRBJ1-2
TGTGCCAGCAGTTTAGTAGAGGACTATGGCTACACCTTC
CASSLVEDYGYTF
>-|TRBD2|TRBV11-2|TRBJ2-2
TGTGCCAGCAGCTTCGGGACTAGCGGGGTCGGCGGGGAGCTGTTTTTT
CASSFGTSGVGGELFF
>-|TRBD1|TRBV13|TRBJ1-2
TGTGCCAGCAGCTCGGGACAGGCCCTTTCCTATGGCTACACCTTC
CASSSGQALSYGYTF
>-|TRBD1|TRBV28|TRBJ1-6
TGTGCCAGCAGTTTAGGGACAGGCCAAGGTTCACCCCTCCACTTT
CASSLGTGQGSPLHF
>-|-|TRBV6-5|TRBJ1-2
TGTGCCAGCAGTTCGGACAGCTGGGGGTTGGGCGGCTACACCTTC
CASSSDSWGLGGYTF
>few|-|TRBV3-1/TRBV3-2|TRBJ1-1
TGTGCCAGCGTTGGGGGGACTGAAGCTTTCTTT
CASVGGTEAFF
>-|TRBD1|TRBV10-1|TRBJ2-1
TGCGCCAGCAGTGAGCCAGGACAGGGACCCTACAATGAGCAGTTCTTC
CASSEPGQGPYNEQFF
>-|-|TRBV10-2|TRBJ1-5
TGCGCCAGCAGTGGGAAGGGGAATCAGCCCCAGCATTTT
CASSGKGNQPQHF
>once|TRBD1|TRBV7-8|TRBJ1-2
TGTGCCAGCAGCTCCTTACGGGGACAGGGCATCCCCCTCTATGGCTACACCTTC
CASSSLRGQGIPLYGYTF
>-|-|TRBV19|TRBJ1-2
TGTGCCAGTTTGTCCCCGGGACATCACTCATATGGCTACACCTTC
CASLSPGHHSYGYTF
>-|-|TRBV6-6|TRBJ2-3
TGTGCCAGCAGTTTTCTGGAGGATACGCAGTATTTT
CASSFLEDTQYF
>-|TRBD1|TRBV2|TRBJ2-7
TGTGCCAGCAAGGACAGGGGGTTTGAGCAGTACTTC
CASKDRGFEQYF
>-|TRBD2|TRBV6-6|TRBJ2-1
TGTGCCAGCAGTGTGACTAGCGGGAGGGGTGAGCAGTTCTTC
CASSVTSGRGEQFF
>-|TRBD2|TRBV27|TRBJ2-7
TGTGCCAGCAGACCCGGACTAGCGGGGGGGAGTTTCGAGCAGTACTTC
CASRPGLAGGSFEQYF
>few|-|TRBV5-1|TRBJ2-7
TGCGCCAGCAGCTTGGCCCTACAGGGGAGGTTGAACGAGCAGTACTTC
CASSLALQGRLNEQYF